This TCR beta chain is drawn from a study of blood T cell repertoires in COVID-19 (TCRdb year 2020). Regarding the study in general: The collaborator samples originated in the United States, Italy and Spain and spanned the acute and convalescent phases of COVID-19. The samples were drawn from the first 160 participants of the ongoing ImmuneRACE study and from about 1,200 subjects provided by 6 global collaborators. Sample metadata almost always included a de-identified subject ID, COVID-19 status, age in years and sex. A freely available public database, intended as a resource for researchers studying the immune response to SARS-CoV-2, is where the repertoires were released. Where HLA class I and class II types were available, the types were taken from metadata supplied by the sample provider, not from assay-based typing. The material from the prospective study consisted of cDNA or gDNA derived from T cells, B-cell-depleted T cells, or PBMCs. The dataset comprised deeply sampled blood TCRbeta repertoires from subjects exposed to, actively infected with, or recovered from COVID-19.

The germline V end is reduced by 7 bases and the J end by 7 bases; junction bases left unmatched: 9. The CDR3, from cysteine to phenylalanine, totals 15 residues. The sequence is cut down to CDR3 DNA, 45 bases in frame from base 1. CDR1 and CDR2 (MNHEY, SVGAGI) derive from the germline V gene. TCRbeta CDR3 regions were amplified from genomic DNA by means of the immunoSEQ Assay, a bias-controlled multiplex PCR. For the original study's pipeline: The number of nucleated cells in each sample was estimated from the amplification of reference gene primers within the assay. Sequence reads were collapsed and filtered to measure the absolute abundance of every unique TCRbeta CDR3 rearrangement. For each sample, productive Simpson clonality was calculated as the square root of Simpson's diversity index over productive rearrangements. The table was pulled from immuneACCESS by TCRdb, which kept in-frame rearrangements only. Such tables lose some clones; where checked, under half of the loss comes from unresolved V genes, and the rest has no known cause. V, J and clone size are those of that table, while D and trimming were read from the DNA. For this sample the table gives some 110,000 clones, of which over 75% were detected only once. About 4.5% of the sample is taken by the ten largest.

Collaborating institutions collected whole blood in K2EDTA tubes following their own protocols. Collaborator samples were shipped for TCRbeta analysis as frozen whole blood, isolated PBMCs, or DNA extracted from either sample type. Here is what the overall study found, with its caveats: How much clinical and demographic metadata was included differed by source and by participant, and the metadata was provided uncurated.

To note about this clone: The specificity of this receptor is unknown. The input lacks base qualities; no much larger clone sits a single base away.

The rearrangement combines TRBV6-5 with TRBJ1-5, with TRBD1 identical over 11 junction bases. The sequencing sample was made of peripheral blood. This TCR derives from a woman in her seventies with acute or convalescent COVID-19. The CDR3 in this case is CASTQGQGAGQPQHF. The nucleotide sequence is given as TGTGCCAGCACTCAAGGACAGGGGGCAGGACAGCCCCAGCATTTT.